This T cell receptor (beta chain) was retrieved from a study of cytomegalovirus exposure and HLA in healthy donors. The PCR employed 60 Vbeta primers together with 13 Jbeta primers. Libraries were prepared by immunoSEQ multiplex PCR; TCRdb keeps only in-frame clonotypes and omits some of them. The sample lists around 200,000 clones; 75% to 85% were seen once. V was cut by 3 bases and J by 0 bases, with 15 bases left in between. The CDR3 runs to 18 residues. Germline V gene data show CDR1 as MGHRA and CDR2 as YSYEKL. The gene calls are TRBV4-1 and TRBJ2-6; D is possibly TRBD1 (7 bases). The sample taken for sequencing was PBMCs. This clonotype was obtained from a boy aged 5-17 years in good health and CMV-seronegative. CDR3 sequence reads: CASSQRGDRTSGANVLTF. The CDR3 DNA reads as TGCGCCAGCAGCCAGAGGGGGGACAGAACCTCTGGGGCCAACGTCCTGACTTTC.